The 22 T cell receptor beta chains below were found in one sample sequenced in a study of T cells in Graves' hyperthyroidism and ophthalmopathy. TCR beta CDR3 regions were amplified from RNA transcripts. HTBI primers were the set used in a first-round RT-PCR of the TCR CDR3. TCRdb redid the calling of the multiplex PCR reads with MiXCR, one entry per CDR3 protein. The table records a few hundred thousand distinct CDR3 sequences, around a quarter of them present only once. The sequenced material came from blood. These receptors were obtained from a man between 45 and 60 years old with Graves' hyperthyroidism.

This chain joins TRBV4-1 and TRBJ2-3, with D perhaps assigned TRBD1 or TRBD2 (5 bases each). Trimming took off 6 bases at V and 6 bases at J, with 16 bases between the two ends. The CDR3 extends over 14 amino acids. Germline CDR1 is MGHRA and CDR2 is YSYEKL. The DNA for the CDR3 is TGCGCCAGCAGAGGCCGGCCCGAGGGGGATACGCAGTATTTT. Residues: CASRGRPEGDTQYF.

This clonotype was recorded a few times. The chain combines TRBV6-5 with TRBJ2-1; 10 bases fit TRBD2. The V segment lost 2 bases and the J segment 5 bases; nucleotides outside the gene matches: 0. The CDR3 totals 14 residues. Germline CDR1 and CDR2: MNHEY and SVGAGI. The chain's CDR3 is CASSYGTSDNEQFF. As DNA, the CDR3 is TGTGCCAGCAGTTACGGGACTAGCGACAATGAGCAGTTCTTC.

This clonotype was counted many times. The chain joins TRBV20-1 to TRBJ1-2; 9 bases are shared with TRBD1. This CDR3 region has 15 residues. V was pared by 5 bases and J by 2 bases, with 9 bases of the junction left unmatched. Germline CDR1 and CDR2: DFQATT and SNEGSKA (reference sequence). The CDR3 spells CSALQTGQGNYGYTF. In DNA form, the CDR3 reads TGCAGTGCTCTTCAAACGGGACAGGGCAACTATGGCTACACCTTC.

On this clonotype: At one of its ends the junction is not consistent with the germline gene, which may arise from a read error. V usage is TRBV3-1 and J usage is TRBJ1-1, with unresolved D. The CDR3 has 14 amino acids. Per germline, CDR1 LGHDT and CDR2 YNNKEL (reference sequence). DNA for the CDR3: TGTGCCAGCAGGCAAGCGGGGTTGAACACTGAAGCTTTCTTT. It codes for CASRQAGLNTEAFF.

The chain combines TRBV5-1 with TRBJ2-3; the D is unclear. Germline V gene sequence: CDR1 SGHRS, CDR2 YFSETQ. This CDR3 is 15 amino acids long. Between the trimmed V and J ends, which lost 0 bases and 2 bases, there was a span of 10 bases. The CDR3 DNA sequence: TGCGCCAGCAGCTTGGGACCAACACACACAGATACGCAGTATTTT. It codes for CASSLGPTHTDTQYF.

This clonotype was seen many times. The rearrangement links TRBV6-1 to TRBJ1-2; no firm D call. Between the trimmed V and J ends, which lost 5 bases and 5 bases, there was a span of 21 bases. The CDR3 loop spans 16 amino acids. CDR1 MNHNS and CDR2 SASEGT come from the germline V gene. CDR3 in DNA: TGTGCCAGCAGTTTAGGAAGGCATCCCGCGGGGTATGGCTACACCTTC. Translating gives CASSLGRHPAGYGYTF.

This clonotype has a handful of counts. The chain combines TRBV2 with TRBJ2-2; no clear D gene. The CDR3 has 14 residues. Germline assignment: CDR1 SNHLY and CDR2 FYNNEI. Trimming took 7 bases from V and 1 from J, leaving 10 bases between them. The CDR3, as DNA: TGTGCCAGCAAACCAGCCGTGAACACCGGGGAGCTGTTTTTT. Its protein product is CASKPAVNTGELFF.

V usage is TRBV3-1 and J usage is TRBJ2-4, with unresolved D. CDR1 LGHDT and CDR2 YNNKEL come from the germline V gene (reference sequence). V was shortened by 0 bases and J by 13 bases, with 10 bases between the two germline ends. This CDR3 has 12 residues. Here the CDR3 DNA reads TGTGCCAGCAGCCAAGATCGGGCAAACCAGTACTTC. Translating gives CASSQDRANQYF.

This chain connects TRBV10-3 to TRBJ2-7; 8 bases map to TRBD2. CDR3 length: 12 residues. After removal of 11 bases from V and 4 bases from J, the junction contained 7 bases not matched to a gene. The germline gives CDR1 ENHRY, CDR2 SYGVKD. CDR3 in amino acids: CAVGRGEYEQYF. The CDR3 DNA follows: TGTGCCGTCGGGAGGGGGGAATACGAGCAGTACTTC.

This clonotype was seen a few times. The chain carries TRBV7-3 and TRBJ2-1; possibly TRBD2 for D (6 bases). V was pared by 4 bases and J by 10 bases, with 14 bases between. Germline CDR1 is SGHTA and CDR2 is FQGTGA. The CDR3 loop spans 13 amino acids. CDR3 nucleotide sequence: TGTGCCAGCAGCTCCCAGAGCGGGCGGGAGCAGTTCTTC. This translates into CASSSQSGREQFF. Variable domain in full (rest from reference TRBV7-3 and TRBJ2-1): GAGVSQTPSNKVTEKGKYVELRCDPISGHTALYWYRQSLGQGPEFLIYFQGTGAADDSGLPNDRFFAVRPEGSVSTLKIQRTERGDSAVYLCASSSQSGREQFFGPGTRLTVL.

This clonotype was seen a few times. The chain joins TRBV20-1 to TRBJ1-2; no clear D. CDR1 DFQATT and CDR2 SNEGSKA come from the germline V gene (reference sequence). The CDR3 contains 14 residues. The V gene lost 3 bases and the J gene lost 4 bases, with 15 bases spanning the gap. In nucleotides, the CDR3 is TGCAGTGCTAGTGCCACCGTGACGGGCTATGGCTACACCTTC. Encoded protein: CSASATVTGYGYTF.

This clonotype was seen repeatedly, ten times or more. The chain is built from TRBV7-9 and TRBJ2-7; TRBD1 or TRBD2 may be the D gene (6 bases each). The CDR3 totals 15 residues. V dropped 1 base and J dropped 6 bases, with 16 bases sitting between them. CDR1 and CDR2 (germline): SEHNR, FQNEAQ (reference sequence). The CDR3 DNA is TGTGCCAGCAGCTTAGATGGGGGGCCCCAATTCGAGCAGTACTTC. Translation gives CASSLDGGPQFEQYF.

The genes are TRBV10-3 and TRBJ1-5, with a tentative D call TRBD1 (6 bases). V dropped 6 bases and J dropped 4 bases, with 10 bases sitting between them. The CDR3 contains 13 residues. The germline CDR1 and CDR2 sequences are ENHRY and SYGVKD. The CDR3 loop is CAISRDKNQPQHF. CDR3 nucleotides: TGTGCCATCAGCAGGGACAAAAATCAGCCCCAGCATTTT.

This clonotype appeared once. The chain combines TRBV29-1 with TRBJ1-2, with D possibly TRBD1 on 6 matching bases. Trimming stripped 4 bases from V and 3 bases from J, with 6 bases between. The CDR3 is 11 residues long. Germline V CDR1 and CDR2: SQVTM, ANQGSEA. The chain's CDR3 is CSVGQDYGYTF. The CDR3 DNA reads TGCAGCGTTGGACAGGACTATGGCTACACCTTC.

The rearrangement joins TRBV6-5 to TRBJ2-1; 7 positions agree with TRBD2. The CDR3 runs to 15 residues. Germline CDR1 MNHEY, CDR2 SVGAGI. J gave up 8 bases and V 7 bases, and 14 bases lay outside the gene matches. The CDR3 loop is CASIWGRALGDEQFF. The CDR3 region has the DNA TGTGCCAGCATTTGGGGGAGGGCCCTTGGGGATGAGCAGTTCTTC.

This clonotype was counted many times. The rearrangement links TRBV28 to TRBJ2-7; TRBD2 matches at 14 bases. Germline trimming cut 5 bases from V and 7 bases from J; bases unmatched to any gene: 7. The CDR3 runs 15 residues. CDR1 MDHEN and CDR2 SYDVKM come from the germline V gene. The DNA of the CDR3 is TGTGCCAGCAGTACGGGACTAGCGGGAGCACGGGAGCAGTACTTC. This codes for CASSTGLAGAREQYF.

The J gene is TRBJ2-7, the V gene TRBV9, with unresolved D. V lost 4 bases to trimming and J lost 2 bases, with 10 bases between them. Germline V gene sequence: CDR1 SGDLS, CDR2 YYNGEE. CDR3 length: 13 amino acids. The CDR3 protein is CASSPNTAYEQYF. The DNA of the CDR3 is TGTGCCAGCAGCCCCAACACCGCCTACGAGCAGTACTTC.

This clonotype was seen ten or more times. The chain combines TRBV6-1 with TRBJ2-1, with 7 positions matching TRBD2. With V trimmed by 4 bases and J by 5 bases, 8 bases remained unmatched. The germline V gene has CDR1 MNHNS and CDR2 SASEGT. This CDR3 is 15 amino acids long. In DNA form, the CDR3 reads TGTGCCAGCAGTGCGGGCCTAGCGGTTAACAATGAGCAGTTCTTC. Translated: CASSAGLAVNNEQFF.

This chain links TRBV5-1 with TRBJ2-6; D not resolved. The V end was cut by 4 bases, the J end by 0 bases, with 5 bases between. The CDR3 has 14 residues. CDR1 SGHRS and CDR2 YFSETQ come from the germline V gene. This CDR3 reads CASSVTSGANVLTF. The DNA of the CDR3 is TGCGCCAGCAGCGTGACCTCTGGGGCCAACGTCCTGACTTTC.

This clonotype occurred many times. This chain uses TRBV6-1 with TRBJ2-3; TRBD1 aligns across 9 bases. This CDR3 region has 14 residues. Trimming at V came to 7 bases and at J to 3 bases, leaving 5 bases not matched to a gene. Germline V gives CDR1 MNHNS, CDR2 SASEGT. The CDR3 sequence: CASKTGGATDTQYF. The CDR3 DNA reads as TGTGCCAGCAAAACAGGGGGCGCGACAGATACGCAGTATTTT.

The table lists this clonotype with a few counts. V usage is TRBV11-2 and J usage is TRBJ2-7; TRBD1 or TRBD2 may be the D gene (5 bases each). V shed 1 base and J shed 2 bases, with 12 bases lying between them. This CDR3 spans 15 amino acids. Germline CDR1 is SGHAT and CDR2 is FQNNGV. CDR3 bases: TGTGCCAGCAGCTTAGGGCCTCGGGGCCCCTACGAGCAGTACTTC. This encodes CASSLGPRGPYEQYF.

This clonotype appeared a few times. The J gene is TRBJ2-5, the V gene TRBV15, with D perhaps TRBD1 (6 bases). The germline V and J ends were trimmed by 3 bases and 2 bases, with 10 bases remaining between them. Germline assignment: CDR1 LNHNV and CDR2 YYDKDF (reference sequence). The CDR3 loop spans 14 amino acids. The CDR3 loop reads CATSSRGGQETQYF. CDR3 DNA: TGTGCCACCAGCAGCAGGGGCGGACAAGAGACCCAGTACTTC.